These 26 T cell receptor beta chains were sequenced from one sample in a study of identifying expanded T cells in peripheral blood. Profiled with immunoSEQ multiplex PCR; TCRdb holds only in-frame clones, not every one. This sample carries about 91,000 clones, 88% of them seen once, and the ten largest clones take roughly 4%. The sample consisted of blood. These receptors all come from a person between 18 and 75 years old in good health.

As DNA, the CDR3 is TGCGCCAGCAGCTTACAGCCGACTAGCGGAGGAATTTACGAGCAGTACTTC. This translates into CASSLQPTSGGIYEQYF. The chain has TRBV5-1 and TRBJ2-7; TRBD2 matches 9 bases. CDR3 length: 17 amino acids. After removal of 2 bases from V and 4 bases from J, the junction contained 13 bases not matched to a gene. The V gene's germline CDR1 is SGHRS and CDR2 YFSETQ.

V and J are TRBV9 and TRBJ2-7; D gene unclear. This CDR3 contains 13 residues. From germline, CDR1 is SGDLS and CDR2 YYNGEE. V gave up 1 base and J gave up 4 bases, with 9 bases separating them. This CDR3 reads CASSVTDNYEQYF. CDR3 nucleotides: TGTGCCAGCAGCGTAACCGACAATTACGAGCAGTACTTC.

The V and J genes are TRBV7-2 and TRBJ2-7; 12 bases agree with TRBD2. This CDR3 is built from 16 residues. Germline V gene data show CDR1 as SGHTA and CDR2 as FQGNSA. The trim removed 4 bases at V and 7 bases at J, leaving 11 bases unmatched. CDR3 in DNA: TGTGCCAGCAGCTCCTCGCTAGCGGGAGGGCCCCGGGAGCAGTACTTC. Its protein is CASSSSLAGGPREQYF.

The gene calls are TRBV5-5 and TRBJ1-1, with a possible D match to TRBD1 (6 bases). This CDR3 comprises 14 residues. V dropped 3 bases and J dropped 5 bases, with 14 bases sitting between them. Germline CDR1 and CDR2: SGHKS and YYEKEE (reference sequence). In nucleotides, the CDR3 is TGTGCCAGCAGCTCCGAACAGGGTCGAACTGAAGCTTTCTTT. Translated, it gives CASSSEQGRTEAFF.

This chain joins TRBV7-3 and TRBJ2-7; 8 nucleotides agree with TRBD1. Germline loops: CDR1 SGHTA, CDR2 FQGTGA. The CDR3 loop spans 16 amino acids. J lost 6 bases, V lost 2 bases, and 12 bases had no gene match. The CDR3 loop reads CASSLFLGQGDSEQYF. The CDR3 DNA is TGTGCCAGCAGCTTATTCTTAGGACAGGGAGACTCCGAGCAGTACTTC.

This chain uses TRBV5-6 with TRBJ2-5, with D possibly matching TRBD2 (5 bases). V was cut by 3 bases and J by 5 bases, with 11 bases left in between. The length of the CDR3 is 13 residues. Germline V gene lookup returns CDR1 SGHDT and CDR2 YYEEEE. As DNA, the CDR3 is TGTGCCAGCAGCTACGGGGTCGGGGAGACCCAGTACTTC. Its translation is CASSYGVGETQYF.

The CDR3, as DNA: TGTGCCAGCAGTGTTTCCGGGACAGGGCAATTGGTAGGCTACGAGCAGTACTTC. Its protein is CASSVSGTGQLVGYEQYF. The rearrangement uses TRBV6-1 and TRBJ2-7; the match to TRBD1 covers 9 bases. The CDR3 is 18 amino acids. From germline, CDR1 is MNHNS and CDR2 SASEGT. J was trimmed by 3 bases and V by 4 bases; bases with no gene match: 16.

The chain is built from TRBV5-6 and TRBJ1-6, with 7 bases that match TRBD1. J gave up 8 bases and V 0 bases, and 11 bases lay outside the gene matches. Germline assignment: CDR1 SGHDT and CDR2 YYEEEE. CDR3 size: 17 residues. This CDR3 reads CASSLAWGQSSDSPLHF. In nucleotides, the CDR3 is TGTGCCAGCAGCTTGGCCTGGGGACAGTCAAGCGATTCACCCCTCCACTTT.

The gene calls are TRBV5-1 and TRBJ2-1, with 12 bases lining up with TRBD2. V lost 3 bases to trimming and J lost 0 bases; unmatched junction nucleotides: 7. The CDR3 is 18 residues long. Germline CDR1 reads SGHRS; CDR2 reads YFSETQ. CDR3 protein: CASSSPPSGGASYNEQFF. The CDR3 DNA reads TGCGCCAGCAGCTCCCCCCCTAGCGGGGGGGCCTCCTACAATGAGCAGTTCTTC.

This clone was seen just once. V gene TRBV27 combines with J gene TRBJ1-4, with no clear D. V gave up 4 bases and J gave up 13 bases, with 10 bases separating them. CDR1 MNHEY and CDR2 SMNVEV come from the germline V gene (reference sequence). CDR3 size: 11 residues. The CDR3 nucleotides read TGTGCCAGCAGTTCCGAGGGATCACTGTTTTTT. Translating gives CASSSEGSLFF.

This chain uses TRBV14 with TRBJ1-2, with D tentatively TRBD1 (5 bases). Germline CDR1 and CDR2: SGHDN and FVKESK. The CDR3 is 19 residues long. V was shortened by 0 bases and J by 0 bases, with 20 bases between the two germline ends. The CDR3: CASSQDIVIGDSANYGYTF. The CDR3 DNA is TGTGCCAGCAGCCAAGATATCGTAATTGGGGACTCAGCTAACTATGGCTACACCTTC.

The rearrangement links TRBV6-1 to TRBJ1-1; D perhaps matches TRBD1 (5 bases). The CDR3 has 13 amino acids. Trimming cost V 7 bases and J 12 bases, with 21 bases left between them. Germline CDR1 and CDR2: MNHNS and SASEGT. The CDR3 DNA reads TGTGCCAGCACCTTGAGCGGGGGGGACGTAACTTTCTTT. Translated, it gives CASTLSGGDVTFF.

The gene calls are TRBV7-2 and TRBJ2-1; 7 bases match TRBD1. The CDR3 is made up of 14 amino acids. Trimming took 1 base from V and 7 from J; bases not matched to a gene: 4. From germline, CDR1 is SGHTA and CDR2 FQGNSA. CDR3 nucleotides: TGTGCCAGCAGCTTAGGGTACAGGGGAAATGAGCAGTTCTTC. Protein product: CASSLGYRGNEQFF.

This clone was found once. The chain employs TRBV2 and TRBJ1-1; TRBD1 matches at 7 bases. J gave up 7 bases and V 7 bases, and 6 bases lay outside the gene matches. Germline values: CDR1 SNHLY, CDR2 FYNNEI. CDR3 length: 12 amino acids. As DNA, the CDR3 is TGTGCCAGCAACCCAGGGGGAGGTGAAGCTTTCTTT. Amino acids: CASNPGGGEAFF.

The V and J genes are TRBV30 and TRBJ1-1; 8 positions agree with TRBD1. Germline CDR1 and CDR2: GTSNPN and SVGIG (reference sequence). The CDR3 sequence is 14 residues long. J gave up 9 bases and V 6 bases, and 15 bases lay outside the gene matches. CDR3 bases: TGTGCCTGCGGACCCCCGGGACAGGTAACGAAAGCTTTCTTT. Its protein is CACGPPGQVTKAFF.

As DNA, the CDR3 is TGCAGCGTTGTCGTACAACGAGCCTACGAGCAGTACTTC. This translates into CSVVVQRAYEQYF. The genes are TRBV29-1 and TRBJ2-7; D gene uncertain. Germline V gene sequence: CDR1 SQVTM, CDR2 ANQGSEA. V dropped 4 bases and J dropped 2 bases, with 12 bases sitting between them. The CDR3 is made up of 13 amino acids.

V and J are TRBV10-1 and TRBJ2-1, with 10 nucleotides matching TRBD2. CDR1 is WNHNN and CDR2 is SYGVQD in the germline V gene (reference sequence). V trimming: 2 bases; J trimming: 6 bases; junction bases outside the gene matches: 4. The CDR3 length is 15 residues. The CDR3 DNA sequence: TGCGCCAGCAGTGAGCGACTAGCGGGCCCCAATGAGCAGTTCTTC. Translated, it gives CASSERLAGPNEQFF.

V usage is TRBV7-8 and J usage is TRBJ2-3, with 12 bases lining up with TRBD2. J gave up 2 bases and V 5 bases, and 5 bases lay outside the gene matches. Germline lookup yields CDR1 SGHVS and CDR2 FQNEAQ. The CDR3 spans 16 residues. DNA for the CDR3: TGTGCCAGCAGCCCTAGCGGGAGGGGCCTCACAGATACGCAGTATTTT. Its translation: CASSPSGRGLTDTQYF.

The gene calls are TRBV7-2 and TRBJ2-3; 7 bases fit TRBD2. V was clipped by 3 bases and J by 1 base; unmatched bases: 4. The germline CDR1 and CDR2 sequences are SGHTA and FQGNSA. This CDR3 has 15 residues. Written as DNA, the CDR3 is TGTGCCAGCAGCTTGGCTGCGGGGGGCACAGATACGCAGTATTTT. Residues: CASSLAAGGTDTQYF.

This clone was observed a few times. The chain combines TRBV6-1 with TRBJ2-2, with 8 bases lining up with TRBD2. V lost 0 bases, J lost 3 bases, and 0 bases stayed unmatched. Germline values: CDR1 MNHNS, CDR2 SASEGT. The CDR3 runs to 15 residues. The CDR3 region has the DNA TGTGCCAGCAGTGAAGCTAGCGGGGACACCGGGGAGCTGTTTTTT. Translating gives CASSEASGDTGELFF.

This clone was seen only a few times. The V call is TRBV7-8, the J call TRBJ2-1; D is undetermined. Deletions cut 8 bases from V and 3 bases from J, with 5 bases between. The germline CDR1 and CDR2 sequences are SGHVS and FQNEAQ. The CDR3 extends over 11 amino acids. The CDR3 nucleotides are TGTGCCAGCGGCTACTACAATGAGCAGTTCTTC. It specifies CASGYYNEQFF.

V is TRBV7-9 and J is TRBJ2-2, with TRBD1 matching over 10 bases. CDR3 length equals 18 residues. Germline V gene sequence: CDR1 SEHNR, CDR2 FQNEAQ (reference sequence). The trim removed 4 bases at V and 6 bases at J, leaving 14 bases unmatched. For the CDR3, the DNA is TGTGCCAGCAGCTCGACCACACCGGGACAGGGGCGCGCCGGGGAGCTGTTTTTT. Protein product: CASSSTTPGQGRAGELFF.

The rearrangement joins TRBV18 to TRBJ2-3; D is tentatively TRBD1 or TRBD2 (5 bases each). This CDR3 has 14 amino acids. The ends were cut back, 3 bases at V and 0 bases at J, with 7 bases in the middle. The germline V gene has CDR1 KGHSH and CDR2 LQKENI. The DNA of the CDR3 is TGTGCCAGCTCACCCGGGACGAGCACAGATACGCAGTATTTT. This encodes CASSPGTSTDTQYF.

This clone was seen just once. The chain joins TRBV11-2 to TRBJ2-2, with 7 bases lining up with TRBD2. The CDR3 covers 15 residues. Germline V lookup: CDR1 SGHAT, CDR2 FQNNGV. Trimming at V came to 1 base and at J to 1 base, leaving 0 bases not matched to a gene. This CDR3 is CASSLAGGNTGELFF. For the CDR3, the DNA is TGTGCCAGCAGCTTAGCGGGAGGGAACACCGGGGAGCTGTTTTTT.

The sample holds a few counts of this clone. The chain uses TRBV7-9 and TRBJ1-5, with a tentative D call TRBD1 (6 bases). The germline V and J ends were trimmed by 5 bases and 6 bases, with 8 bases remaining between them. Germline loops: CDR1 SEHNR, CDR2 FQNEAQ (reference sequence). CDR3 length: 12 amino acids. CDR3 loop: CASSRGGQPQHF. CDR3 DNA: TGTGCCAGCAGCCGAGGGGGTCAGCCCCAGCATTTT. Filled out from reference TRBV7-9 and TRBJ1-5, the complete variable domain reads DTGVSQNPRHKITKRGQNVTFRCDPISEHNRLYWYRQTLGQGPEFLTYFQNEAQLEKSRLLSDRFSAERPKGSFSTLEIQRTEQGDSAMYLCASSRGGQPQHFGDGTRLSIL.

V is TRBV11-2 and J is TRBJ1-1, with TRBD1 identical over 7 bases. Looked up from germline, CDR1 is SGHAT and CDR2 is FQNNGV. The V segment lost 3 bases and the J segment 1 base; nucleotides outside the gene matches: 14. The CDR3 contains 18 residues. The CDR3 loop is CASSFPGRGAFPNTEAFF. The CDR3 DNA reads TGTGCCAGCAGCTTTCCCGGCAGGGGGGCCTTCCCGAACACTGAAGCTTTCTTT.